The source of this T cell receptor beta chain is a study of blood T cells in healthy people across ages. The germline V gene encodes CDR1 LGHNA and CDR2 YNFKEQ. The CDR3 extends over 15 amino acids. The V gene lost 0 bases and the J gene lost 5 bases, with 12 bases spanning the gap. Combining a sample-barcoded 5' primer with a J-beta primer mix, a second PCR ran for roughly 7 to 11 cycles. TCRdb analysed the 5' RACE reads with MiXCR anew, one entry per CDR3 protein. The sample carries 1.6 million or so distinct CDR3 sequences, roughly 32% recorded once. In this sample, this clonotype turned up a few times.

The rearrangement links TRBV4-2 to TRBJ2-3; no clear D. This receptor was identified in a woman aged 25 to 39 in good health. Sequenced: blood. Here the CDR3 reads CASSQEGSLGDTQYF. The CDR3 region has the DNA TGTGCCAGCAGCCAAGAAGGTTCTCTCGGAGATACGCAGTATTTT.